Following are 10 T cell receptor beta chains from one sample sequenced in a study of T cell responses to AZD1222 COVID-19 vaccine. Some clones are missing from TCRdb's copy, which holds only in-frame ones; the method was immunoSEQ multiplex PCR. The repertoire includes approximately 120,000 clones, more than 70% of them detected once, and under 20% sits in the top ten. The source material was peripheral blood, sampled on day 0 of AZD1222 vaccination. Receptors originate from an adult in good health.

The V and J genes are TRBV6-5 and TRBJ2-7, with D possibly matching TRBD2 (5 bases). The CDR3 consists of 13 residues. Between the trimmed V and J ends, which lost 4 bases and 5 bases, there was a span of 12 bases. Germline-derived CDR1 and CDR2 are MNHEY and SVGAGI. The CDR3, as DNA: TGTGCCAGCAGTTCGGGAATCCGGCACGAGCAGTACTTC. Translation: CASSSGIRHEQYF.

This clone has only one observation. The chain is built from TRBV9 and TRBJ2-5, with TRBD2 as a possible D gene (6 bases). The germline V gene has CDR1 SGDLS and CDR2 YYNGEE. CDR3 length: 13 residues. With 4 bases removed from V and 5 bases from J, the gap between germline ends came to 12 bases. DNA for the CDR3: TGTGCCAGCAGCAGGGAGGAGTGGGAGACCCAGTACTTC. Protein sequence: CASSREEWETQYF.

The gene calls are TRBV18 and TRBJ2-3; D is uncertain. Trimming left V 2 bases short and J 0 bases short, with 6 bases between. Germline CDR1 and CDR2: KGHSH and LQKENI. The CDR3 runs 14 residues. CDR3 region: CASSPGMSTDTQYF. In DNA, the CDR3 is TGTGCCAGCTCACCAGGTATGAGCACAGATACGCAGTATTTT.

The DNA for the CDR3 is TGTGCCAGCAGCCCGACGGGAAACACCATATATTTT. Amino acids: CASSPTGNTIYF. The V gene is TRBV11-3, the J gene TRBJ1-3; the D is unclear. V dropped 5 bases and J dropped 4 bases, with 6 bases sitting between them. Looked up from germline, CDR1 is SGHNT and CDR2 is YENEEA. CDR3 length equals 12 residues.

This clone was counted a single time. The V gene is TRBV5-4, the J gene TRBJ1-5; D remains unclear. The germline V gene encodes CDR1 SGHNT and CDR2 YYREEE (reference sequence). V dropped 10 bases and J dropped 9 bases, with 17 bases sitting between them. The CDR3 contains 12 residues. CDR3 in amino acids: CAGLHHGRPQHF. In DNA, the CDR3 is TGTGCCGGATTACACCACGGCCGGCCCCAGCATTTT. The whole variable domain, remainder taken from reference TRBV5-4 and TRBJ1-5, is ETGVTQSPTHLIKTRGQQVTLRCSSQSGHNTVSWYQQALGQGPQFIFQYYREEENGRGNFPPRFSGLQFPNYSSELNVNALELDDSALYLCAGLHHGRPQHFGDGTRLSIL.

V and J are TRBV12-3 or TRBV12-4 and TRBJ1-4; D remains ambiguous. This CDR3 comprises 13 residues. The V end was cut by 3 bases, the J end by 7 bases, with 9 bases between. CDR3 region: CASSFRPTEKLFF. In nucleotides, the CDR3 is TGTGCCAGCAGTTTCAGACCCACTGAAAAACTGTTTTTT.

The chain has TRBV7-3 and TRBJ2-3; 8 nucleotides match TRBD2. CDR1 is SGHTA, CDR2 FQGTGA, per germline. J gave up 3 bases and V 5 bases, and 7 bases lay outside the gene matches. The CDR3 extends over 15 amino acids. The CDR3 region is CASSPGGPGTDTQYF. In DNA form, the CDR3 reads TGTGCCAGCAGCCCGGGGGGGCCAGGTACAGATACGCAGTATTTT. Combining the CDR3 with reference TRBV7-3 and TRBJ2-3 gives the whole variable domain GAGVSQTPSNKVTEKGKYVELRCDPISGHTALYWYRQSLGQGPEFLIYFQGTGAADDSGLPNDRFFAVRPEGSVSTLKIQRTERGDSAVYLCASSPGGPGTDTQYFGPGTRLTVL.

J is TRBJ1-2 and V is TRBV7-2; 7 nucleotides line up with TRBD1. The germline CDR1 and CDR2 sequences are SGHTA and FQGNSA. V was clipped by 5 bases and J by 7 bases; unmatched bases: 13. The CDR3 has 15 residues. The CDR3 nucleotides read TGTGCCAGCAGCCCCTCCCCGAAGGGGGCGGTTGGCTACACCTTC. Protein sequence: CASSPSPKGAVGYTF.

The J gene is TRBJ1-4, the V gene TRBV2; the D gene is possibly TRBD1 (5 bases). Germline V gene lookup returns CDR1 SNHLY and CDR2 FYNNEI. This CDR3 comprises 15 residues. Trimming pared 5 bases from V and 3 bases from J, leaving 13 bases between. CDR3 amino acids: CASSPEGIPNEKLFF. The DNA of the CDR3 is TGTGCCAGCAGTCCCGAGGGGATACCTAATGAAAAACTGTTTTTT.

The rearrangement joins TRBV3-1 (or the pseudogene TRBV3-2) to TRBJ2-1; D may correspond to TRBD1 or TRBD2 (5 bases each). Trimming pared 4 bases from V and 8 bases from J, leaving 15 bases between. CDR3 length: 14 amino acids. Germline CDR1 reads LGHDT; CDR2 reads YNNKEL (reference sequence). As DNA, the CDR3 is TGTGCCAGCAGCCTCTACGGTCGGGGCTATGAGCAGTTCTTC. Amino acid sequence: CASSLYGRGYEQFF.